The clone carrying this T cell receptor beta chain was seen at least ten times. The data stem from a study of T cells in Graves' hyperthyroidism and ophthalmopathy. The hyperthyroidism patients had all been newly diagnosed, and their disease duration was under 2 months. Their ages ranged from 18 to 65 years. The PBMCs were sourced from fresh peripheral blood (around 10 ml). TCR beta CDR3 region amplification was performed from RNA transcripts. In the first-round RT-PCR of the TCR CDR3, the HTBI primer set was used. MiXCR, run by TCRdb on the multiplex PCR reads, gives a single entry per CDR3 protein. The sample holds approximately 420,000 distinct CDR3 sequences, roughly 15% seen once. The receptor was derived from a woman under 30 with Graves' hyperthyroidism. What was sequenced was blood.

The CDR3 bases are TGTGCCAGCACCACCGGGACTAAAGAGCAGTTCTTC. It is translated as CASTTGTKEQFF. This rearrangement joins TRBV28 to TRBJ2-1, with 7 bases identical to TRBD2. V trimming: 7 bases; J trimming: 10 bases; junction bases outside the gene matches: 7. The CDR3 length is 12 residues. In germline, CDR1 is MDHEN, CDR2 SYDVKM.